This T cell receptor beta chain was documented in a study of T-cell reconstitution after alpha-beta-depleted transplantation in children. The CDR3 has 11 amino acids. The germline V gene has CDR1 DFQATT and CDR2 SNEGSKA (reference sequence). The V end was cut by 7 bases, the J end by 2 bases, with 9 bases between. Unique molecular identifiers were incorporated when the TCRbeta library was constructed. MiXCR, run by TCRdb on the PCR reads, gives a single entry per CDR3 protein. Counted here are around 800,000 distinct CDR3 sequences, roughly 15% occurring once; the ten biggest clones make up roughly 5%. Overall study results and limits: In some patients, recipient T cells and intrathymic progenitors surviving conditioning explained high day-60 diversity. After one year, T-cell counts and TCRbeta diversity mostly came from new T cells. Reports say that about two months after transplant, the alpha-beta T cells came out of several hundred graft clones that had expanded.

Ten or more counts support this clonotype. The antigen remains undetermined. Sequenced material: PBMCs, mostly from graft donor cells, taken 360 days after TCRalphabeta/CD19-depleted stem cell transplant. The rearrangement joins TRBV20-1 to TRBJ2-7; D uncertain. The receptor's source is a male patient younger than 18 who had a stem cell transplant for acute lymphoblastic leukemia, so the T cells may come from the graft donor. This CDR3 is CSVAPPYEQYF. In DNA, the CDR3 is TGCAGTGTTGCTCCACCCTACGAGCAGTACTTC.